This TCR beta chain was found in a study of shared clonotypes between healthy human individuals. Running of the assay took place at deep level. The repertoire was sequenced with immunoSEQ multiplex PCR; TCRdb's copy has only in-frame clones and lacks some. The sample records about 960,000 clones, 70% to 85% being singletons. Details on this clone: Its target is not known.

The junction had 11 bases not matched to a gene; V was cut back by 0 bases and J by 10 bases. CDR1 and CDR2 from the germline V gene are SGHTA and FQGNSA. The CDR3 is 17 residues long. The study's findings and limits: For naive CD4 cells, roughly 5% of clonotypes were shared across a few donors. Sampling involved blood alone; tissue repertoires likely differ.

The chain has TRBV7-2 and TRBJ2-1, with 11 bases identical to TRBD2. The source of this sequence is a man aged 18 to 30 in good health. Sample: memory CD4+ T cells sorted from blood. Subset described: CD45RA-negative fraction. CDR3 bases: TGTGCCAGCAGCTTAGCGCGATTTACTAGCGGGAGTTGGGAGCAGTTCTTC. As protein: CASSLARFTSGSWEQFF.